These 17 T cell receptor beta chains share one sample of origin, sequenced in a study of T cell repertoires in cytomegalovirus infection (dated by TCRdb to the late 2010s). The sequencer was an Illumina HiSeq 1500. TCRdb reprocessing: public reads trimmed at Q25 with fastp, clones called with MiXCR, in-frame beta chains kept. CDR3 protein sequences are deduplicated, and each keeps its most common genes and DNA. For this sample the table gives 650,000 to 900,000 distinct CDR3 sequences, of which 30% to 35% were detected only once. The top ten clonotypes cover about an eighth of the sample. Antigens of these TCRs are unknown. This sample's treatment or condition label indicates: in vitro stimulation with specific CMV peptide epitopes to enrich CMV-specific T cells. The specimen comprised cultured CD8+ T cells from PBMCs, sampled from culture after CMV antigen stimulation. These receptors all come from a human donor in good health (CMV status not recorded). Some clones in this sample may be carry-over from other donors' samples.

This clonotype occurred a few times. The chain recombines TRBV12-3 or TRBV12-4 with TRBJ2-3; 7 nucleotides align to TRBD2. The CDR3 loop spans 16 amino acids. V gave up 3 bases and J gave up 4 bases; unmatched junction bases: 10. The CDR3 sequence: CASSFQRGSRADTQYF. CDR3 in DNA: TGTGCCAGCAGTTTCCAGCGGGGCTCCAGGGCAGATACGCAGTATTTT.

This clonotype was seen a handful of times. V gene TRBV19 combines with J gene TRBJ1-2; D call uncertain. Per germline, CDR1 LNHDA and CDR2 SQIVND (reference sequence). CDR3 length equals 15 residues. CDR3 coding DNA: TGTGCAAGTGGAGGGCTAAAATCAGGTTACTATGGCTACACCTTC. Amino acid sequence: CASGGLKSGYYGYTF.

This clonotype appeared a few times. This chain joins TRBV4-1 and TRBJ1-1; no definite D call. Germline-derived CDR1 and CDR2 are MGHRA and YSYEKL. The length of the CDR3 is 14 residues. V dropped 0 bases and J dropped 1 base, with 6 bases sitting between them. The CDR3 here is CASSQDFGNTEAFF. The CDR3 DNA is TGCGCCAGCAGCCAAGATTTTGGGAACACTGAAGCTTTCTTT.

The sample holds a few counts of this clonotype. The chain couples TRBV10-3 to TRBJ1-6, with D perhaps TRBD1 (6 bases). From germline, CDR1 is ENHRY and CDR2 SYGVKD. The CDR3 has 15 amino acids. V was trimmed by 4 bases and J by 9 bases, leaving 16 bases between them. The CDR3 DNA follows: TGTGCCATCAGTGCGGGGGGGGACATGGGTTCACCCCTCCACTTT. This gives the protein CAISAGGDMGSPLHF.

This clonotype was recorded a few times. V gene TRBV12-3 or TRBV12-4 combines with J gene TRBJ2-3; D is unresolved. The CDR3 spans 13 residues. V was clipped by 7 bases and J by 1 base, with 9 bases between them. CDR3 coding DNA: TGTGCCAGCAATATTGCGGGCACAGATACGCAGTATTTT. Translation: CASNIAGTDTQYF.

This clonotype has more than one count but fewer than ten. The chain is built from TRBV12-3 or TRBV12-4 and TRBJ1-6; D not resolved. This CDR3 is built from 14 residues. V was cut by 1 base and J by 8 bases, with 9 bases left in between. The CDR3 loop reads CASSLVGEHSPLHF. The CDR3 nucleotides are TGTGCCAGCAGTTTAGTTGGGGAACATTCACCCCTCCACTTT.

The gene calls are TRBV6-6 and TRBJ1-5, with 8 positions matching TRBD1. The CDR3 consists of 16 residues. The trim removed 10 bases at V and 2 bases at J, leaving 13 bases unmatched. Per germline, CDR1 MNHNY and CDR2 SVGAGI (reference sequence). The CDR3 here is CATLRAGGKGNQPQHF. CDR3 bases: TGTGCCACCCTCCGAGCAGGGGGCAAGGGCAATCAGCCCCAGCATTTT.

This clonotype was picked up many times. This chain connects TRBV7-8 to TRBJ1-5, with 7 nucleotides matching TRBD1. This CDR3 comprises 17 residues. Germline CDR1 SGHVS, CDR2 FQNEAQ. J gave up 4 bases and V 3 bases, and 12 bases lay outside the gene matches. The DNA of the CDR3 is TGTGCCAGCAGCTTTTCATTCCGGGACAGTAGGAATCAGCCCCAGCATTTT. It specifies CASSFSFRDSRNQPQHF.

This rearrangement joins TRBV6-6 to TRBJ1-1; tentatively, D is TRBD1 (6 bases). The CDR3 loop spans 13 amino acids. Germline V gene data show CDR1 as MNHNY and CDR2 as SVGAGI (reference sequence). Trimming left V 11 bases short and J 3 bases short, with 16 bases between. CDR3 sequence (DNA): TGTGCCGGTTCACAGGGAGGGTACACTGAAGCTTTCTTT. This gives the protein CAGSQGGYTEAFF.

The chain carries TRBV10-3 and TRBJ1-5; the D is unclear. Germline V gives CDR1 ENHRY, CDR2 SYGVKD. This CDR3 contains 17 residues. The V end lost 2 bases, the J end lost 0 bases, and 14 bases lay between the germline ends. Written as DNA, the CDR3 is TGTGCCATCAGTGAGGGTAGGAAGGGCCATAGCAATCAGCCCCAGCATTTT. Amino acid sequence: CAISEGRKGHSNQPQHF.

The CDR3 bases are TGTGCCAGCAGAGCAGGGGTCAATTCACCCCTCCACTTT. It encodes CASRAGVNSPLHF. This sequence joins TRBV28 and TRBJ1-6; tentatively, D is TRBD1 (6 bases). V lost 6 bases to trimming and J lost 7 bases, with 10 bases between them. CDR1 MDHEN and CDR2 SYDVKM come from the germline V gene. CDR3 size: 13 residues.

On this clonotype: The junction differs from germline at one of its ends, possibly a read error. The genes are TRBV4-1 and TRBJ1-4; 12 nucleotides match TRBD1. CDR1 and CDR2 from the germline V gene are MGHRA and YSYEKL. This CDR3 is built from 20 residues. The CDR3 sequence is CASSQDPGTGGPATNEKLFF. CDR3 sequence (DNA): TGTGCCAGCAGCCAAGATCCGGGGACAGGGGGCCCCGCAACTAATGAAAAACTGTTTTTT.

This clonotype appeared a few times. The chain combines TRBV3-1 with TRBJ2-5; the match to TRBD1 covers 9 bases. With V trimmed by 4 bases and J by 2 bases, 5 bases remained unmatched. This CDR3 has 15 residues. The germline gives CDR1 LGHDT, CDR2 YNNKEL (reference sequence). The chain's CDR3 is CASSLGQGSQETQYF. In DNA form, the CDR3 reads TGTGCCAGCAGCCTTGGACAGGGGAGTCAAGAGACCCAGTACTTC.

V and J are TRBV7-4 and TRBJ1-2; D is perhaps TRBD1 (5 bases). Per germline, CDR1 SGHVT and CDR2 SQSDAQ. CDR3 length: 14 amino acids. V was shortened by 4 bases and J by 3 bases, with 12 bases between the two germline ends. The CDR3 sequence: CASSWDWEYYGYTF. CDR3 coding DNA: TGTGCCAGCAGCTGGGACTGGGAGTACTATGGCTACACCTTC. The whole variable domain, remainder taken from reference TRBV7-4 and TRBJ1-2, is GAGVSQSPRYKVAKRGRDVALRCDSISGHVTLYWYRQTLGQGSEVLTYSQSDAQRDKSGRPSGRFSAERPERSVSTLKIQRTEQGDSAVYLCASSWDWEYYGYTFGSGTRLTVV.

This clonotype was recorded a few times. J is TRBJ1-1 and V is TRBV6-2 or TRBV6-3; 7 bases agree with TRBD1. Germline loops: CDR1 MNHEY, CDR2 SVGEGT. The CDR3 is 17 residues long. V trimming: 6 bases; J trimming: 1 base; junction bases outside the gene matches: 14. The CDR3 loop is CASRPSFSGQRNTEAFF. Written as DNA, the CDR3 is TGTGCCAGCAGACCCAGCTTCTCGGGACAGAGGAACACTGAAGCTTTCTTT.

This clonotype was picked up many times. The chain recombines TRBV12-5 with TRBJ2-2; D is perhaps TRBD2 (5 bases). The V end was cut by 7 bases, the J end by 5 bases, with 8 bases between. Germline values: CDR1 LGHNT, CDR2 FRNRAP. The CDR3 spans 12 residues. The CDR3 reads CASVGGTGELFF. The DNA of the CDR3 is TGTGCTAGTGTAGGAGGTACCGGGGAGCTGTTTTTT.

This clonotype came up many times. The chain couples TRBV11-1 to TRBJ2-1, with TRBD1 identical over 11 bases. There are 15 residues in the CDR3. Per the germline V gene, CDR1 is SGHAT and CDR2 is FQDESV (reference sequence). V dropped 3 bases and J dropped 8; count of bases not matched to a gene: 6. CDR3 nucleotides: TGTGCCAGCAGCTTCGGGACAGGGGGAATGGATGAGCAGTTCTTC. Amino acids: CASSFGTGGMDEQFF.